Below are 31 T cell receptor beta chains sequenced from a single sample in a study of blood T cell repertoires in COVID-19. Only in-frame clones appear in the TCRdb table, and some are missing; sequencing was by immunoSEQ multiplex PCR. The sample gives about 200,000 clones, 80% to 90% of which show up once; 0.65% to 0.95% is in the top ten. The material sequenced was peripheral blood. The receptors derive from a woman aged 70-85 years with acute or convalescent COVID-19.

The gene calls are TRBV2 and TRBJ1-4; D is uncertain. Germline V lookup: CDR1 SNHLY, CDR2 FYNNEI. V lost 2 bases and J lost 12, with 7 bases in between. The length of the CDR3 is 11 residues. The CDR3 here is CASSEQVELFF. The CDR3, as DNA: TGTGCCAGCAGTGAACAGGTTGAACTGTTTTTT.

The CDR3 region is CASSTLQGRGGYTF. The DNA of the CDR3 is TGTGCCAGCAGTACCCTACAGGGGAGAGGTGGCTACACCTTC. The chain recombines TRBV28 with TRBJ1-2; 7 positions agree with TRBD1. CDR3 size: 14 residues. V trimming: 5 bases; J trimming: 7 bases; junction bases outside the gene matches: 10. Germline CDR1 reads MDHEN; CDR2 reads SYDVKM.

This clone has only one observation. The chain has TRBV28 and TRBJ2-7; 10 bases are shared with TRBD1. Losses at the gene ends were 5 bases for V and 3 bases for J; bases not matched to a gene: 7. CDR3 length: 15 amino acids. CDR1 and CDR2 (germline): MDHEN, SYDVKM. CDR3: CASSPRTGGDYEQYF. DNA for the CDR3: TGTGCCAGCAGTCCGAGGACAGGGGGAGACTACGAGCAGTACTTC.

The chain joins TRBV2 to TRBJ2-5; D is perhaps TRBD2 (5 bases). Germline V gene sequence: CDR1 SNHLY, CDR2 FYNNEI. The germline V and J ends were trimmed by 6 bases and 4 bases, with 9 bases remaining between them. The CDR3 has 12 residues. CDR3 residues: CASRTGRETQYF. In DNA, the CDR3 is TGTGCCAGCAGAACGGGGAGAGAGACCCAGTACTTC.

J is TRBJ2-3 and V is TRBV7-9, with a possible D match to TRBD1 (5 bases). The germline CDR1 and CDR2 sequences are SEHNR and FQNEAQ (reference sequence). The CDR3 consists of 14 residues. V was cut by 5 bases and J by 9 bases, with 18 bases left in between. The CDR3: CASSQENRIRTQYF. CDR3 in DNA: TGTGCCAGCAGCCAAGAGAACAGGATTCGGACGCAGTATTTT.

This clone was recorded once. Other nucleotide sequences in the sample specify the same CDR3. This chain links TRBV5-1 with TRBJ1-4, with a possible D match to TRBD1 (6 bases). Germline V gene data show CDR1 as SGHRS and CDR2 as YFSETQ. The germline V and J ends were trimmed by 4 bases and 0 bases, with 10 bases remaining between them. The CDR3 spans 15 residues. The CDR3 DNA is TGCGCCAGCAGCCTACAGGGTGCAACTAATGAAAAACTGTTTTTT. It specifies CASSLQGATNEKLFF.

This chain uses TRBV21-1 with TRBJ2-7; TRBD1, the table's D call, lacks a check against the DNA. TRBV21-1 is labeled a pseudogene. CDR3 length: 14 residues. This CDR3 reads CASKSGQVSYEQYF. The CDR3, as DNA: TGTGCCAGCAAGTCGGGACAGGTATCCTACGAGCAGTACTTC.

The chain recombines TRBV11-2 with TRBJ2-7; 9 bases map to TRBD2. J was trimmed by 6 bases and V by 0 bases; bases with no gene match: 12. The germline gives CDR1 SGHAT, CDR2 FQNNGV. CDR3 length: 17 residues. The CDR3 loop reads CASSLDSGGGDEGEQYF. The CDR3 coding sequence is TGTGCCAGCAGCTTAGATTCGGGCGGGGGGGACGAGGGCGAGCAGTACTTC. Combining the CDR3 with reference TRBV11-2 and TRBJ2-7 gives the whole variable domain EAGVAQSPRYKIIEKRQSVAFWCNPISGHATLYWYQQILGQGPKLLIQFQNNGVVDDSQLPKDRFSAERLKGVDSTLKIQPAKLEDSAVYLCASSLDSGGGDEGEQYFGPGTRLTVT.

The DNA for the CDR3 is TGCGCCAGCAGCCTTGGAATTTGGGGGACAGGGACTTCACCCCTCCACTTT. It encodes CASSLGIWGTGTSPLHF. The V gene is TRBV5-1, the J gene TRBJ1-6; TRBD1 agrees at 9 bases. Trimming at V came to 4 bases and at J to 9 bases, leaving 14 bases not matched to a gene. The germline CDR1 and CDR2 sequences are SGHRS and YFSETQ. The CDR3 spans 17 residues.

As DNA, the CDR3 is TGTGCCAGCAGCTTAACTAGGGGTGGCACGAATGAGCAGTTCTTC. Translating gives CASSLTRGGTNEQFF. V is TRBV7-3 and J is TRBJ2-1; D perhaps matches TRBD1 (5 bases). Germline loops: CDR1 SGHTA, CDR2 FQGTGA. This CDR3 spans 15 amino acids. Trimming left V 0 bases short and J 7 bases short, with 13 bases between.

The CDR3 loop is CASSTGQALGMNTEAFF. CDR3 nucleotides: TGCGCCAGCAGCACCGGACAGGCCCTTGGGATGAACACTGAAGCTTTCTTT. The chain couples TRBV5-1 to TRBJ1-1; TRBD1 matches 7 bases. V shed 4 bases and J 0 bases; nucleotides not matched to a gene: 12. The CDR3 runs 17 residues. Germline CDR1 is SGHRS and CDR2 is YFSETQ.

The chain links TRBV7-9 to TRBJ1-4; TRBD1 agrees at 8 bases. In germline, CDR1 is SEHNR, CDR2 FQNEAQ (reference sequence). J gave up 5 bases and V 5 bases, and 7 bases lay outside the gene matches. This CDR3 is built from 15 residues. CDR3 nucleotide sequence: TGTGCCAGCAGCACCAGATCAGGGGGCAATGAAAAACTGTTTTTT. Amino acids: CASSTRSGGNEKLFF.

V and J are TRBV18 and TRBJ2-3; 7 bases are shared with TRBD2. The V segment lost 2 bases and the J segment 2 bases; nucleotides outside the gene matches: 7. Germline assignment: CDR1 KGHSH and CDR2 LQKENI. The CDR3 totals 16 residues. CDR3 nucleotides: TGTGCCAGCTCACCAGTATCCAGCGGGACCACAGATACGCAGTATTTT. Amino acid sequence: CASSPVSSGTTDTQYF.

The chain links TRBV27 to TRBJ2-5; 7 nucleotides match TRBD2. The CDR3 length is 14 residues. CDR1 and CDR2 (germline): MNHEY, SMNVEV (reference sequence). Trimming removed 5 bases from V and 5 bases from J; junction bases left unmatched: 8. The CDR3 region is CASSPGGWGETQYF. CDR3 nucleotide sequence: TGTGCCAGCAGTCCGGGGGGTTGGGGGGAGACCCAGTACTTC.

V is TRBV9 and J is TRBJ2-3; 7 bases align to TRBD2. The CDR3 runs to 16 residues. Germline CDR1 SGDLS, CDR2 YYNGEE. V was clipped by 5 bases and J by 4 bases; unmatched bases: 13. The CDR3 sequence is CASSSTGTNIPDTQYF. CDR3 coding DNA: TGTGCCAGCAGTTCAACCGGGACTAACATCCCAGATACGCAGTATTTT. Combining the CDR3 with reference TRBV9 and TRBJ2-3 gives the whole variable domain DSGVTQTPKHLITATGQRVTLRCSPRSGDLSVYWYQQSLDQGLQFLIQYYNGEERAKGNILERFSAQQFPDLHSELNLSSLELGDSALYFCASSSTGTNIPDTQYFGPGTRLTVL.

The rearrangement uses TRBV12-3 or TRBV12-4 and TRBJ2-1; TRBD2 agrees at 10 bases. This CDR3 spans 13 amino acids. The V segment lost 10 bases and the J segment 4 bases; nucleotides outside the gene matches: 4. The CDR3 region is CATQTSGYNEQFF. The CDR3 DNA follows: TGTGCCACACAGACTAGCGGGTACAATGAGCAGTTCTTC.

The J gene is TRBJ2-2, the V gene TRBV7-2; 8 bases are a match to TRBD2. This CDR3 comprises 16 residues. CDR1 is SGHTA, CDR2 FQGNSA, per germline. V lost 7 bases, J lost 6 bases, and 13 bases stayed unmatched. Here the CDR3 DNA reads TGTGCCAGCAACCACGGGAGGGCCCTCATGGCCGGGGAGCTGTTTTTT. Amino acids: CASNHGRALMAGELFF. Full variable domain (missing parts from reference TRBV7-2 and TRBJ2-2): GAGVSQSPSNKVTEKGKDVELRCDPISGHTALYWYRQSLGQGLEFLIYFQGNSAPDKSGLPSDRFSAERTGGSVSTLTIQRTQQEDSAVYLCASNHGRALMAGELFFGEGSRLTVL.

In its sample, this clone was seen once. V gene TRBV5-4 combines with J gene TRBJ1-2; the D is unclear. Between the trimmed V and J ends, which lost 2 bases and 9 bases, there was a span of 14 bases. The germline V gene encodes CDR1 SGHNT and CDR2 YYREEE (reference sequence). This CDR3 comprises 13 residues. As DNA, the CDR3 is TGTGCCAGCAGCTTTTCTCCCCCTGACAGCTACACCTTC. This encodes CASSFSPPDSYTF.

The chain couples TRBV6-2 or TRBV6-3 to TRBJ2-5; the match to TRBD2 covers 11 bases. In germline, CDR1 is MNHEY, CDR2 SVGEGT. The CDR3 spans 16 residues. V was clipped by 6 bases and J by 9 bases; unmatched bases: 15. The DNA of the CDR3 is TGTGCCAGCAGGCCTAGCGGGAGGAAAGACCGGATTGCCCAGTACTTC. Translating it yields CASRPSGRKDRIAQYF.

The chain couples TRBV3-1 (or the pseudogene TRBV3-2) to TRBJ2-7, with TRBD1 matching over 7 bases. The germline CDR1 and CDR2 sequences are LGHDT and YNNKEL (reference sequence). CDR3 length: 16 residues. Losses at the gene ends were 4 bases for V and 6 bases for J; bases not matched to a gene: 15. Written as DNA, the CDR3 is TGTGCCAGCAGCCTCACAGGGGCCCAAAAACAAGGCGAGCAGTACTTC. Encoded protein: CASSLTGAQKQGEQYF.

This chain links TRBV24-1 with TRBJ2-5; D is ambiguous. Germline V gives CDR1 KGHDR, CDR2 SFDVKD. The V end lost 4 bases, the J end lost 4 bases, and 12 bases lay between the germline ends. The CDR3 totals 14 residues. In nucleotides, the CDR3 is TGTGCCACCAGTGACTCAGGTTTTTTAGAGACCCAGTACTTC. Protein product: CATSDSGFLETQYF.

The V and J genes are TRBV2 and TRBJ2-7, with D hard to call. Germline V gives CDR1 SNHLY, CDR2 FYNNEI. The CDR3 is 11 residues long. V gave up 3 bases and J gave up 3 bases, with 3 bases separating them. The CDR3 protein is CASSDYYEQYF. The CDR3 DNA reads TGTGCCAGCAGTGATTACTACGAGCAGTACTTC.

The sample holds one count of this clone. CDR3 loop: CASSQVSGVEETQYF. In nucleotides, the CDR3 is TGTGCCAGCAGCCAAGTGTCGGGGGTCGAGGAGACCCAGTACTTC. The chain couples TRBV4-2 to TRBJ2-5; D may be TRBD2 (6 bases). V lost 1 base and J 5 bases, leaving 14 bases between the germline ends. Germline V lookup: CDR1 LGHNA, CDR2 YNFKEQ. The CDR3 extends over 15 amino acids.

The chain combines TRBV11-2 with TRBJ2-7, with D possibly being TRBD2 (7 bases). This CDR3 region has 15 residues. Germline CDR1 is SGHAT and CDR2 is FQNNGV. V was trimmed by 4 bases and J by 6 bases, leaving 19 bases between them. Here the CDR3 reads CASSSMVGGGTEQYF. CDR3 DNA sequence: TGTGCCAGCAGCTCCATGGTGGGAGGGGGGACCGAGCAGTACTTC. Full variable domain (outside the CDR3, taken from reference TRBV11-2 and TRBJ2-7): EAGVAQSPRYKIIEKRQSVAFWCNPISGHATLYWYQQILGQGPKLLIQFQNNGVVDDSQLPKDRFSAERLKGVDSTLKIQPAKLEDSAVYLCASSSMVGGGTEQYFGPGTRLTVT.

The chain links TRBV3-1 (or the pseudogene TRBV3-2) to TRBJ2-3, with a weak D call TRBD1 (5 bases). The CDR3 covers 14 residues. CDR1 is LGHDT, CDR2 YNNKEL, per germline (reference sequence). Trimming removed 1 base from V and 8 bases from J, with 13 bases in between. CDR3 loop: CASSQAQGRGTQYF. The CDR3 coding sequence is TGTGCCAGCAGCCAAGCCCAGGGCCGAGGTACGCAGTATTTT.

The rearrangement joins TRBV5-1 to TRBJ2-7; TRBD2 matches 7 bases. Germline CDR1 and CDR2: SGHRS and YFSETQ. J gave up 6 bases and V 6 bases, and 6 bases lay outside the gene matches. The CDR3 is 12 amino acids. This chain's CDR3 is CASTLGGSEQYF. DNA for the CDR3: TGCGCCAGCACCCTGGGGGGGTCCGAGCAGTACTTC.

The chain combines TRBV2 with TRBJ2-5; 7 bases fit TRBD2. Trimming removed 7 bases from V and 3 bases from J; junction bases left unmatched: 2. The CDR3 is 12 amino acids. Germline V lookup: CDR1 SNHLY, CDR2 FYNNEI. The CDR3: CASKAGEETQYF. Written as DNA, the CDR3 is TGTGCCAGCAAGGCGGGGGAAGAGACCCAGTACTTC.

The chain carries TRBV5-1 and TRBJ1-1, with D possibly TRBD1 on 5 matching bases. Per germline, CDR1 SGHRS and CDR2 YFSETQ. Trimming stripped 4 bases from V and 0 bases from J, with 10 bases between. The CDR3 spans 14 residues. This CDR3 is CASSGGTMNTEAFF. DNA of the CDR3: TGCGCCAGCAGCGGCGGGACTATGAACACTGAAGCTTTCTTT.

The rearrangement uses TRBV6-1 and TRBJ1-5, with D unresolved. Germline V lookup: CDR1 MNHNS, CDR2 SASEGT. Trimming took off 2 bases at V and 7 bases at J, with 6 bases between the two ends. There are 12 residues in the CDR3. The CDR3 DNA follows: TGTGCCAGCAGTGAACTCGTGCAGCCCCAGCATTTT. Its protein is CASSELVQPQHF.

The chain couples TRBV7-2 to TRBJ2-3, with 12 bases that match TRBD2. Per the germline V gene, CDR1 is SGHTA and CDR2 is FQGNSA. CDR3 length: 17 residues. With V trimmed by 0 bases and J by 4 bases, 5 bases remained unmatched. CDR3 protein: CASSLAASGRVADTQYF. The CDR3, as DNA: TGTGCCAGCAGCTTAGCGGCTAGCGGGAGGGTCGCAGATACGCAGTATTTT.

This clone occurred once. The gene calls are TRBV6-5 and TRBJ1-6; 7 nucleotides match TRBD1. From germline, CDR1 is MNHEY and CDR2 SVGAGI. This CDR3 region has 14 residues. V gave up 6 bases and J gave up 7 bases; unmatched junction bases: 6. The chain's CDR3 is CASSRTGENSPLHF. The CDR3 nucleotides are TGTGCCAGCAGCCGAACAGGGGAGAATTCACCCCTCCACTTT.